A single sample gave rise to the 21 T cell receptor beta chains below, sequenced in a study of T cell responses to AZD1222 COVID-19 vaccine. Using immunoSEQ multiplex PCR, the repertoire was profiled, and TCRdb retains in-frame clones only, with some absent. This table has approximately 91,000 clones, around nine tenths appearing once. The sequencing here drew on peripheral blood, taken on day 0 of AZD1222 vaccination. The receptors come from an adult in good health.

The chain has TRBV5-8 and TRBJ2-7; D not resolved. This CDR3 spans 13 amino acids. Germline assignment: CDR1 SGHTS and CDR2 YDEGEE. Trimming pared 9 bases from V and 5 bases from J, leaving 18 bases between. The CDR3 region has the DNA TGTGCCACCTCTCGGTTGTTGTCTGACGAGCAGTACTTC. This encodes CATSRLLSDEQYF.

In its sample, this clone was seen once. This rearrangement joins TRBV7-2 to TRBJ1-4; perhaps TRBD1 as D (6 bases). The CDR3 runs to 14 residues. Per germline, CDR1 SGHTA and CDR2 FQGNSA. Between the trimmed V and J ends, which lost 1 base and 8 bases, there was a span of 11 bases. CDR3 loop: CASSLGRGVEKLFF. CDR3 in DNA: TGTGCCAGCAGCTTAGGCAGGGGTGTCGAAAAACTGTTTTTT.

The count of this clone is one. V is TRBV7-9 and J is TRBJ1-5, with D perhaps TRBD1 (5 bases). Deletions cut 5 bases from V and 5 bases from J, with 16 bases between. Germline V gene lookup returns CDR1 SEHNR and CDR2 FQNEAQ (reference sequence). The CDR3 covers 15 residues. The DNA for the CDR3 is TGTGCCAGCAGCCCCCACGGGGGGTCGGATCAGCCCCAGCATTTT. This encodes CASSPHGGSDQPQHF.

This chain connects TRBV6-5 to TRBJ1-2; 10 bases are a match to TRBD1. V was clipped by 4 bases and J by 8 bases; unmatched bases: 7. CDR3 length: 14 residues. Germline CDR1 MNHEY, CDR2 SVGAGI. The CDR3 DNA reads as TGTGCCAGCAGTTCGCGACAGGGGGCTCGGGGCTACACCTTC. The encoded protein is CASSSRQGARGYTF.

The V and J genes are TRBV5-1 and TRBJ1-3, with TRBD1 identical over 7 bases. The CDR3 loop spans 16 amino acids. V lost 4 bases to trimming and J lost 0 bases; unmatched junction nucleotides: 7. The germline CDR1 and CDR2 sequences are SGHRS and YFSETQ. The CDR3 DNA reads as TGCGCCAGCAGCCCAGGACAGGTCTTCTCTGGAAACACCATATATTTT. Its translation is CASSPGQVFSGNTIYF.

This clone occurred once. This chain connects TRBV3-1 (or the pseudogene TRBV3-2) to TRBJ2-7; D unclear. The CDR3 loop spans 12 amino acids. Germline lookup yields CDR1 LGHDT and CDR2 YNNKEL (reference sequence). V shed 0 bases and J shed 1 base, with 1 base lying between them. DNA for the CDR3: TGTGCCAGCAGCCAAGATTCCTACGAGCAGTACTTC. Translating it yields CASSQDSYEQYF.

The chain has TRBV4-3 and TRBJ1-2; D uncertain. Trimming took 0 bases from V and 8 from J, leaving 10 bases between them. This CDR3 comprises 13 residues. Per the germline V gene, CDR1 is LGHNA and CDR2 is YSLEER. CDR3: CASSQDRDEGYTF. In nucleotides, the CDR3 is TGCGCCAGCAGCCAAGATAGGGATGAAGGCTACACCTTC.

The chain has TRBV5-1 and TRBJ2-2, with 12 bases that match TRBD2. Losses at the gene ends were 5 bases for V and 1 base for J; bases not matched to a gene: 6. Germline CDR1 and CDR2: SGHRS and YFSETQ. This CDR3 spans 17 amino acids. CDR3 DNA sequence: TGCGCCAGCAGATATGGACTAGCGGGGTTGAACACCGGGGAGCTGTTTTTT. This codes for CASRYGLAGLNTGELFF.

This chain uses TRBV3-1 (or the pseudogene TRBV3-2) with TRBJ2-1, with D hard to call. The V gene's germline CDR1 is LGHDT and CDR2 YNNKEL (reference sequence). The CDR3 has 11 residues. V lost 1 base and J 9 bases, leaving 4 bases between the germline ends. The DNA for the CDR3 is TGTGCCAGCAGCCAAGTTCGTGAGCAGTTCTTC. Protein sequence: CASSQVREQFF.

The V and J genes are TRBV6-5 and TRBJ1-6, with D uncertain. The CDR3 totals 15 residues. With 7 bases removed from V and 0 bases from J, the gap between germline ends came to 10 bases. CDR1 is MNHEY, CDR2 SVGAGI, per germline. The CDR3 region is CASTMRSSYNSPLHF. The CDR3 nucleotides read TGTGCCAGCACTATGAGGAGCTCCTATAATTCACCCCTCCACTTT.

The chain couples TRBV5-8 to TRBJ2-6; the D gene could be TRBD1 or TRBD2 (7 bases each). The germline CDR1 and CDR2 sequences are SGHTS and YDEGEE. CDR3 length: 19 residues. Between the trimmed V and J ends, which lost 0 bases and 0 bases, there was a span of 16 bases. The chain's CDR3 is CASSLVGGTDLSGANVLTF. In DNA form, the CDR3 reads TGTGCCAGCAGCTTGGTCGGGGGGACAGACCTCTCTGGGGCCAACGTCCTGACTTTC.

The rearrangement links TRBV27 to TRBJ2-7; 8 nucleotides agree with TRBD1. CDR3 length equals 14 residues. Trimming took 6 bases from V and 0 from J; bases not matched to a gene: 4. Germline values: CDR1 MNHEY, CDR2 SMNVEV (reference sequence). DNA for the CDR3: TGTGCCAGCAGACCGGGACAGGTCTCCTACGAGCAGTACTTC. Protein: CASRPGQVSYEQYF.

The chain combines TRBV18 with TRBJ1-1; TRBD1 matches 7 bases. Trimming cost V 0 bases and J 4 bases; bases outside gene matches: 8. Per the germline V gene, CDR1 is KGHSH and CDR2 is LQKENI. The CDR3 is made up of 16 amino acids. CDR3 in amino acids: CASSPPERGLGTEAFF. The CDR3 DNA reads TGTGCCAGCTCACCACCGGAAAGGGGGCTCGGCACTGAAGCTTTCTTT.

The V gene is TRBV5-1, the J gene TRBJ1-3; 11 positions match TRBD1. J gave up 7 bases and V 5 bases, and 8 bases lay outside the gene matches. There are 15 residues in the CDR3. Germline CDR1 SGHRS, CDR2 YFSETQ. This CDR3 is CASSKGQGAENTIYF. Written as DNA, the CDR3 is TGCGCCAGCAGTAAAGGACAGGGGGCCGAGAACACCATATATTTT.

V and J are TRBV3-1 (or the pseudogene TRBV3-2) and TRBJ1-1; 7 positions agree with TRBD1. The CDR3 has 14 residues. J lost 3 bases, V lost 4 bases, and 5 bases had no gene match. From germline, CDR1 is LGHDT and CDR2 YNNKEL (reference sequence). The CDR3 sequence is CASSPPGQYTEAFF. CDR3 coding DNA: TGTGCCAGCAGCCCGCCGGGACAGTACACTGAAGCTTTCTTT.

This clone is a singleton in its sample. This chain joins TRBV18 and TRBJ1-6; D call uncertain. CDR1 and CDR2 from the germline V gene are KGHSH and LQKENI. V was cut by 3 bases and J by 2 bases, with 14 bases left in between. The CDR3 covers 17 residues. CDR3 sequence: CASSPSGITAYNSPLHF. The CDR3 coding sequence is TGTGCCAGCTCACCTTCAGGTATAACGGCCTATAATTCACCCCTCCACTTT.

This clone was seen a few times. The V gene is TRBV19, the J gene TRBJ2-1, with 9 bases lining up with TRBD1. Germline CDR1 and CDR2: LNHDA and SQIVND (reference sequence). The junction had 7 bases not matched to a gene; V was cut back by 4 bases and J by 9 bases. The CDR3 has 14 residues. This chain's CDR3 is CASSTGTGLREQFF. DNA of the CDR3: TGTGCCAGTAGTACCGGGACAGGGCTGCGTGAGCAGTTCTTC.

The rearrangement links TRBV2 to TRBJ1-3; possible D gene TRBD1, 5 bases. The germline gives CDR1 SNHLY, CDR2 FYNNEI. The CDR3 covers 14 residues. V lost 10 bases and J 0 bases, leaving 13 bases between the germline ends. The CDR3 nucleotides read TGTGCCATTCAGACAGTAGGCTCTGGAAACACCATATATTTT. Translation: CAIQTVGSGNTIYF.

The chain employs TRBV2 and TRBJ2-1, with D unresolved. CDR1 is SNHLY and CDR2 is FYNNEI in the germline V gene. CDR3 length: 12 residues. Trimming took 3 bases from V and 10 from J, leaving 10 bases between them. The CDR3 spells CASSDNGREQFF. CDR3 nucleotides: TGTGCCAGCAGTGACAACGGGCGGGAGCAGTTCTTC.

The CDR3 bases are TGTGCCTGGAGTCCCACCGGGCGGGTCTACGAGCAGTACTTC. Its protein product is CAWSPTGRVYEQYF. The chain employs TRBV30 and TRBJ2-7, with D possibly being TRBD2 (5 bases). CDR3 size: 14 residues. Germline V CDR1 and CDR2: GTSNPN, SVGIG (reference sequence). The V end lost 2 bases, the J end lost 3 bases, and 14 bases lay between the germline ends.

The chain combines TRBV4-1 with TRBJ1-5; maybe TRBD1 (5 bases). The CDR3 is 15 amino acids. Germline lookup yields CDR1 MGHRA and CDR2 YSYEKL. V lost 0 bases and J lost 11, with 17 bases in between. The CDR3 DNA sequence: TGCGCCAGCAGCCAAGATCGGCGGGGGATAGGGGCCCAGCATTTT. Its protein is CASSQDRRGIGAQHF.